These 14 T cell receptor beta chains were sequenced from one sample in a study of T-cell reconstitution after alpha-beta-depleted transplantation in children. Unique molecular identifiers tagged the TCRbeta library. In TCRdb, the PCR reads were re-called with MiXCR into one record per CDR3 protein. The data show more than 150,000 distinct CDR3 sequences, more than 12% seen once. Specimen: PBMCs from the stem cell graft donor, collected from the stem cell graft. These receptors were obtained from a human donor who donated a stem cell graft to a child with acute lymphoblastic leukemia.

This clonotype was counted ten times or more. The rearrangement uses TRBV12-3 or TRBV12-4 and TRBJ1-1, with 7 bases that match TRBD1. V lost 5 bases to trimming and J lost 0 bases; unmatched junction nucleotides: 9. The CDR3 extends over 16 amino acids. The CDR3 DNA reads as TGTGCCAGCAGTACGACAGGGAGGGGGGTGAACACTGAAGCTTTCTTT. It codes for CASSTTGRGVNTEAFF.

As regards this clonotype: A much bigger clone sits one base away, suggesting this may be a read error. J is TRBJ1-1 and V is TRBV5-1; the D gene is possibly TRBD1 (6 bases). V dropped 7 bases and J dropped 4 bases, with 14 bases sitting between them. The CDR3 extends over 13 amino acids. CDR1 is SGHRS and CDR2 is YFSETQ in the germline V gene. The CDR3 bases are TGCGCCAGCTGGTCCTCGGACAGCACTGAAGCTTTCTTT. Amino acids: CASWSSDSTEAFF.

This clonotype was seen many times. This chain joins TRBV9 and TRBJ2-3; 9 positions agree with TRBD2. The ends lost 2 bases at V and 3 bases at J; junction bases unmatched: 1. The CDR3 loop spans 14 amino acids. The V gene's germline CDR1 is SGDLS and CDR2 YYNGEE. The CDR3 sequence is CASSVTSGTDTQYF. The CDR3, as DNA: TGTGCCAGCAGCGTCACTAGCGGGACAGATACGCAGTATTTT.

This clonotype was seen ten or more times. V is TRBV11-1 and J is TRBJ2-1; TRBD1 matches 7 bases. V was clipped by 1 base and J by 2 bases; unmatched bases: 11. The CDR3 has 18 amino acids. CDR1 and CDR2 from the germline V gene are SGHAT and FQDESV (reference sequence). The CDR3 sequence is CASSLGVWDRSTYNEQFF. In DNA form, the CDR3 reads TGTGCCAGCAGCTTAGGTGTTTGGGACAGATCCACCTACAATGAGCAGTTCTTC.

Many counts were recorded for this clonotype. V gene TRBV5-1 combines with J gene TRBJ1-4; D ambiguous. The V end was cut by 2 bases, the J end by 8 bases, with 13 bases between. The CDR3 extends over 14 amino acids. Germline CDR1 and CDR2: SGHRS and YFSETQ. The CDR3 protein is CASSFDGREEKLFF. The CDR3 DNA reads TGCGCCAGCAGCTTTGATGGACGGGAAGAAAAACTGTTTTTT. Full variable domain (rest looked up from reference TRBV5-1 and TRBJ1-4): KAGVTQTPRYLIKTRGQQVTLSCSPISGHRSVSWYQQTPGQGLQFLFEYFSETQRNKGNFPGRFSGRQFSNSRSEMNVSTLELGDSALYLCASSFDGREEKLFFGSGTQLSVL.

This clonotype appeared a few times. This sequence joins TRBV20-1 and TRBJ2-1; TRBD2 matches 7 bases. J lost 0 bases, V lost 0 bases, and 8 bases had no gene match. Per the germline V gene, CDR1 is DFQATT and CDR2 is SNEGSKA (reference sequence). This CDR3 region has 17 residues. The CDR3 reads CSARDPSGAGSYNEQFF. Written as DNA, the CDR3 is TGCAGTGCTAGAGATCCCAGCGGGGCGGGCTCCTACAATGAGCAGTTCTTC.

Ten or more counts support this clonotype. This rearrangement joins TRBV28 to TRBJ1-1, with 7 positions matching TRBD1. V was pared by 5 bases and J by 0 bases, with 9 bases of the junction left unmatched. Looked up from germline, CDR1 is MDHEN and CDR2 is SYDVKM. This CDR3 contains 16 residues. This CDR3 is CASSPSSTGVNTEAFF. The CDR3 DNA follows: TGTGCCAGCAGTCCATCCTCAACAGGGGTGAACACTGAAGCTTTCTTT.

Many counts were recorded for this clonotype. The V and J genes are TRBV6-5 and TRBJ1-5; D is uncertain. Germline V gives CDR1 MNHEY, CDR2 SVGAGI. Trimming stripped 2 bases from V and 6 bases from J, with 8 bases between. The CDR3 runs 13 residues. This CDR3 is CASSYERLQPQHF. CDR3 in DNA: TGTGCCAGCAGTTACGAGCGGCTTCAGCCCCAGCATTTT.

The rearrangement joins TRBV11-2 to TRBJ2-7; 7 bases line up with TRBD1. From germline, CDR1 is SGHAT and CDR2 FQNNGV. The CDR3 spans 12 residues. V shed 0 bases and J 8 bases; nucleotides not matched to a gene: 1. The CDR3 reads CASSLEGQQQYF. DNA for the CDR3: TGTGCCAGCAGCTTAGAGGGACAGCAGCAGTACTTC.

To note about this clonotype: A read error may be the cause here, since a much bigger clone is one base away. The rearrangement uses TRBV4-1 and TRBJ2-1; 13 nucleotides agree with TRBD2. V shed 5 bases and J 11 bases; nucleotides not matched to a gene: 12. In germline, CDR1 is MGHRA, CDR2 YSYEKL. The CDR3 is made up of 16 amino acids. In DNA, the CDR3 is TGCGCCAGCAGCTCGGGACTAGCGGGGCCGTTAAATCAGCAGTTCTTC. Its protein product is CASSSGLAGPLNQQFF.

With respect to this clonotype: This may stem from a read error, because a much larger clone lies one nucleotide away. The chain couples TRBV29-1 to TRBJ2-1, with TRBD2 matching over 9 bases. Losses at the gene ends were 3 bases for V and 12 bases for J; bases not matched to a gene: 3. The CDR3 spans 11 residues. CDR1 and CDR2 (germline): SQVTM, ANQGSEA. This chain's CDR3 is CSVEAGGWQFF. In nucleotides, the CDR3 is TGCAGCGTTGAGGCGGGAGGGTGGCAGTTCTTC.

This clonotype was detected many times. This chain links TRBV5-1 with TRBJ1-3; the D is unclear. The CDR3 sequence is 14 residues long. Per germline, CDR1 SGHRS and CDR2 YFSETQ. V shed 4 bases and J shed 11 bases, with 19 bases lying between them. This CDR3 is CASSESLAGSPIYF. The CDR3, as DNA: TGCGCCAGCAGCGAGAGCTTGGCCGGTTCCCCCATATATTTT.

This clonotype was seen many times. The rearrangement joins TRBV12-3 or TRBV12-4 to TRBJ1-5, with D unresolved. The CDR3 loop spans 15 amino acids. V was trimmed by 5 bases and J by 5 bases, leaving 16 bases between them. The CDR3 loop reads CASSPYPVSYQPQHF. CDR3 in DNA: TGTGCCAGCAGTCCCTACCCCGTCTCCTATCAGCCCCAGCATTTT.

This chain uses TRBV7-9 with TRBJ2-1; D gene unclear. The V end lost 1 base, the J end lost 6 bases, and 16 bases lay between the germline ends. Germline CDR1 SEHNR, CDR2 FQNEAQ (reference sequence). The CDR3 sequence is 16 residues long. In nucleotides, the CDR3 is TGTGCCAGCAGCTTAGAGGCCGGAATCCATATCAATGAGCAGTTCTTC. Translated, it gives CASSLEAGIHINEQFF.